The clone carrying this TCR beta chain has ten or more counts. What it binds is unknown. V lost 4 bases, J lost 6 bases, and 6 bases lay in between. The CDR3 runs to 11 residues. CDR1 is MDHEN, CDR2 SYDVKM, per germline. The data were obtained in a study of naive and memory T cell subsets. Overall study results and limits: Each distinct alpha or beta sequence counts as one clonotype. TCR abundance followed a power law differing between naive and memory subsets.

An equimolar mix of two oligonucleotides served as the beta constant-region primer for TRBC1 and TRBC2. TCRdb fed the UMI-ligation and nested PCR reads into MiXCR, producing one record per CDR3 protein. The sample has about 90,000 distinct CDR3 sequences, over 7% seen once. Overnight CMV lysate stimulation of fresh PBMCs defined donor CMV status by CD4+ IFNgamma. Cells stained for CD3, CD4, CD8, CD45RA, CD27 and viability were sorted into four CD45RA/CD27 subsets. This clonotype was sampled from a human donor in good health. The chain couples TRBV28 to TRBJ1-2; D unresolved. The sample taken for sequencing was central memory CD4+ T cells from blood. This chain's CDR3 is CASSSGDGYTF. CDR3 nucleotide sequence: TGTGCCAGCAGTTCGGGAGATGGCTACACCTTC.